This T cell receptor (beta chain) was captured in a study of beta chain features in type 1 diabetes. As every portion of the isolated RNA was reverse transcribed, the sequencing read expressed TCRB transcripts. TCRdb keeps only in-frame clones here, not all; method: immunoSEQ multiplex PCR. The sample has 900,000 or so clones, roughly 15% seen once. Trimming left V 3 bases short and J 4 bases short, with 15 bases between. From germline, CDR1 is SGHTA and CDR2 FQGNSA. The CDR3 extends over 15 amino acids. The chain has TRBV7-2 and TRBJ1-2, with a possible D match to TRBD1 (5 bases). The specimen was naive CD4+ T cells from blood. This TCR was sampled from a woman aged 18-30 years in good health. The CDR3 reads CASSLVRESSYGYTF. The CDR3 bases are TGTGCCAGCAGCTTGGTCAGGGAGTCCTCCTATGGCTACACCTTC.